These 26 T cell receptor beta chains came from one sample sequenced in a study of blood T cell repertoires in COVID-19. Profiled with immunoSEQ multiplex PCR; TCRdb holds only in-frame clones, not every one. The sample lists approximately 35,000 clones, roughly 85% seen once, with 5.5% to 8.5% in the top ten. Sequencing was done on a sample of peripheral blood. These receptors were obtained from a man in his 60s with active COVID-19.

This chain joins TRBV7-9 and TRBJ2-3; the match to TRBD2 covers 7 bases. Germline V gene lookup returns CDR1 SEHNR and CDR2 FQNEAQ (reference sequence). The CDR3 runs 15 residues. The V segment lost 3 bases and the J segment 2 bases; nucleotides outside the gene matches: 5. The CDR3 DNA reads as TGTGCCAGCAGCTTGCGGAGCGGGATCACAGATACGCAGTATTTT. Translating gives CASSLRSGITDTQYF.

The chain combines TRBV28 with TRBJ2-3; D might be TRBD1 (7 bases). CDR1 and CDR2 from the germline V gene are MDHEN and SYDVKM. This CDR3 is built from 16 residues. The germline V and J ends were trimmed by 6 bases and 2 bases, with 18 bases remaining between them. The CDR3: CASSLEGAGNTDTQYF. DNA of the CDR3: TGTGCCAGCAGCCTCGAGGGGGCGGGGAACACAGATACGCAGTATTTT.

DNA for the CDR3: TGCAGCGTTGGCAGCTCCTACGAGCAGTACTTC. This translates into CSVGSSYEQYF. The chain is built from TRBV29-1 and TRBJ2-7; D is undetermined. V was clipped by 4 bases and J by 0 bases, with 4 bases between them. Germline V CDR1 and CDR2: SQVTM, ANQGSEA. The CDR3 consists of 11 residues.

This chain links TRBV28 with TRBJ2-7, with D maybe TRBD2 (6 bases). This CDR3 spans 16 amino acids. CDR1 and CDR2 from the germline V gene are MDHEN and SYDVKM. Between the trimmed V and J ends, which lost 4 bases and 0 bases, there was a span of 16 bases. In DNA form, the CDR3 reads TGTGCCAGCAGTTCCCCCGGGACTCAGAGCTCCTACGAGCAGTACGTC. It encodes CASSSPGTQSSYEQYV.

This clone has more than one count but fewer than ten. CDR3 sequence: CAWSGGRYVNEQFF. For the CDR3, the DNA is TGTGCCTGGAGCGGCGGGAGGTACGTGAATGAGCAGTTCTTC. V gene TRBV30 combines with J gene TRBJ2-1; 8 bases agree with TRBD2. The CDR3 loop spans 14 amino acids. Germline values: CDR1 GTSNPN, CDR2 SVGIG (reference sequence). V gave up 3 bases and J gave up 7 bases; unmatched junction bases: 8.

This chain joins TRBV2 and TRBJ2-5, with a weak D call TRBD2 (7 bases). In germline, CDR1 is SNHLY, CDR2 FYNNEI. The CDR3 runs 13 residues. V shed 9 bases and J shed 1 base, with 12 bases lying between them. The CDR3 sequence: CARGGGPQETQYF. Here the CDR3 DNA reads TGTGCCAGGGGAGGGGGGCCCCAAGAGACCCAGTACTTC.

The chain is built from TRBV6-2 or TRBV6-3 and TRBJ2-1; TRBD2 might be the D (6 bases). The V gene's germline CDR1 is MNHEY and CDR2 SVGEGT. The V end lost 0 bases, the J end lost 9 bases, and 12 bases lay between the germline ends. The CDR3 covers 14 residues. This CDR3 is CASSYSRLVFEQFF. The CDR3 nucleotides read TGTGCCAGCAGTTACTCGAGACTAGTTTTTGAGCAGTTCTTC.

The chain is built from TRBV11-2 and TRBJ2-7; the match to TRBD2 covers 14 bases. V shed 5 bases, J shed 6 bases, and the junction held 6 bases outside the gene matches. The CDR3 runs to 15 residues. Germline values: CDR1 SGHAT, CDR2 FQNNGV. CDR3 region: CASSRPGLAGVEQYF. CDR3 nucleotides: TGTGCCAGCAGCCGACCGGGACTAGCGGGAGTCGAGCAGTACTTC.

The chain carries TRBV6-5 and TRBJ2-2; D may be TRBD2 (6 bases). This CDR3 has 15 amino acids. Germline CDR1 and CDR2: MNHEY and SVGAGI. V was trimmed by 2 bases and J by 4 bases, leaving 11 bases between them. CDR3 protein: CASSYRSSVTGELFF. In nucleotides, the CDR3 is TGTGCCAGCAGTTACCGGTCTAGCGTCACCGGGGAGCTGTTTTTT.

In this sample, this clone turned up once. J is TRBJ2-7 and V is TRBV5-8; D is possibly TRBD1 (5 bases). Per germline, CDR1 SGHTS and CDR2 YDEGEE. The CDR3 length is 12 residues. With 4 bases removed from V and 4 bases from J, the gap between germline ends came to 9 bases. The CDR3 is CASSPDRYEQYF. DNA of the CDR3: TGTGCCAGCAGCCCTGACAGATACGAGCAGTACTTC.

CDR3 DNA: TGTGCCAGCAGCTTAGTCACAGGGATCACTAACGAGCAGTACTTC. It codes for CASSLVTGITNEQYF. This chain connects TRBV7-8 to TRBJ2-7; perhaps TRBD1 as D (6 bases). Trimming took off 1 base at V and 5 bases at J, with 15 bases between the two ends. From germline, CDR1 is SGHVS and CDR2 FQNEAQ. The length of the CDR3 is 15 residues.

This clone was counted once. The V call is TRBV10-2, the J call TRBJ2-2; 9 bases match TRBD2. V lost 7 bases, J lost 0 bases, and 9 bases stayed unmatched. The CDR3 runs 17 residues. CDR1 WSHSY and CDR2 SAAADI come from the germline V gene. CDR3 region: CASNAASGTTNTGELFF. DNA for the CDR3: TGCGCCAGCAATGCGGCTAGCGGGACTACGAACACCGGGGAGCTGTTTTTT.

The CDR3 is CASSLSSSYATSGYNNEQFF. The CDR3 nucleotides read TGTGCCAGCAGTTTATCATCTTCTTATGCGACTAGCGGATACAACAATGAGCAGTTCTTC. The chain joins TRBV27 to TRBJ2-1; 9 bases are shared with TRBD2. The CDR3 runs 20 residues. The ends lost 0 bases at V and 5 bases at J; junction bases unmatched: 17. Germline CDR1 reads MNHEY; CDR2 reads SMNVEV (reference sequence).

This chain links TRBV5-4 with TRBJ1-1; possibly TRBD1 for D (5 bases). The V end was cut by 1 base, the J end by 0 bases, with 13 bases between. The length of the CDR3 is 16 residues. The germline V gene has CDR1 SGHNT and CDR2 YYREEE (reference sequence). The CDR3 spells CASSLSGGLMNTEAFF. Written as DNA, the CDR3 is TGTGCCAGCAGCTTGTCGGGGGGACTGATGAACACTGAAGCTTTCTTT.

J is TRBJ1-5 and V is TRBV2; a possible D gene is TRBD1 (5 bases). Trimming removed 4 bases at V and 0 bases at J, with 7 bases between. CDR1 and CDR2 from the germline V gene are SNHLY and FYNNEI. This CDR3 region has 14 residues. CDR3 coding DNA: TGTGCCAGCAGTGCGGGGGTTAGCAATCAGCCCCAGCATTTT. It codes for CASSAGVSNQPQHF.

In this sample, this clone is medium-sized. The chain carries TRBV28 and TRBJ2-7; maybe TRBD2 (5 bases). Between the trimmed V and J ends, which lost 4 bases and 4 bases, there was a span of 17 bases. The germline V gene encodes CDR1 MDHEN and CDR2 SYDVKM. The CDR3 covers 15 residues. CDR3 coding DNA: TGTGCCAGCAGTTCCCCGAGGGAACCCGTTTACGAGCAGTACGTC. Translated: CASSSPREPVYEQYV.

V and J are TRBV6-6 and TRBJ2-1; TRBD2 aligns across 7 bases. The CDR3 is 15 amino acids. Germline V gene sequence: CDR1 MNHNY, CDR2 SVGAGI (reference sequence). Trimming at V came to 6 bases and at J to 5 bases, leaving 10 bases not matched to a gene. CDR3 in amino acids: CASSRGSARNNEQFF. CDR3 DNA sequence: TGTGCCAGCAGCCGCGGGAGTGCGAGGAACAATGAGCAGTTCTTC.

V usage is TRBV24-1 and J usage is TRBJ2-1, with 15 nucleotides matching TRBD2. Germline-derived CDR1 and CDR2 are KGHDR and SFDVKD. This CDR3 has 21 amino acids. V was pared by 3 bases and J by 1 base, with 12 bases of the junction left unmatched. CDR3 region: CATSDAPGLAGGGQSYNEQFF. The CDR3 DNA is TGTGCCACCAGTGATGCCCCGGGACTAGCGGGAGGAGGTCAGTCCTACAATGAGCAGTTCTTC.

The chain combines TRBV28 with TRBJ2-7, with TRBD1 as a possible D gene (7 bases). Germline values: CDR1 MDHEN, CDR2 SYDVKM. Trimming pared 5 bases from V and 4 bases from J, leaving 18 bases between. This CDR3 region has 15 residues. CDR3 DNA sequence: TGTGCCAGCAGTGTGGCAGGGGGACTGAATTACGAGCAGTACGTC. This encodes CASSVAGGLNYEQYV.

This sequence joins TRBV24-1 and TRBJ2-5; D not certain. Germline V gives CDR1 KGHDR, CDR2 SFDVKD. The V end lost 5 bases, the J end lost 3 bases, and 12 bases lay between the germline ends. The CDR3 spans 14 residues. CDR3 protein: CATSVTGSKETQYF. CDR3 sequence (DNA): TGTGCCACCAGTGTCACGGGTTCCAAAGAGACCCAGTACTTC.

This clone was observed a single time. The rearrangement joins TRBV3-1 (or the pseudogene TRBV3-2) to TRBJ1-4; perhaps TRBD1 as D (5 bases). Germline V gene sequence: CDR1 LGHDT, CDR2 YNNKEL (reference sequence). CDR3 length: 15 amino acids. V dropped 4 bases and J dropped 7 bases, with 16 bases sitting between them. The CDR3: CASSPDAGLSEKLFF. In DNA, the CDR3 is TGTGCCAGCAGCCCCGATGCAGGGTTAAGTGAAAAACTGTTTTTT.

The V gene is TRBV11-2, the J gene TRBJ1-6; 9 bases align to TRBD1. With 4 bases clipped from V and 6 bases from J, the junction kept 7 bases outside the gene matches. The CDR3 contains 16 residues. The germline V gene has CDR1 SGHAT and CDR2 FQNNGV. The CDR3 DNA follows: TGTGCCAGCAGCTCCATACGGGACAGGGCTAATTCACCCCTCCACTTT. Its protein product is CASSSIRDRANSPLHF. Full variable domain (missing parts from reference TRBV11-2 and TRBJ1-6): EAGVAQSPRYKIIEKRQSVAFWCNPISGHATLYWYQQILGQGPKLLIQFQNNGVVDDSQLPKDRFSAERLKGVDSTLKIQPAKLEDSAVYLCASSSIRDRANSPLHFGNGTRLTVT.

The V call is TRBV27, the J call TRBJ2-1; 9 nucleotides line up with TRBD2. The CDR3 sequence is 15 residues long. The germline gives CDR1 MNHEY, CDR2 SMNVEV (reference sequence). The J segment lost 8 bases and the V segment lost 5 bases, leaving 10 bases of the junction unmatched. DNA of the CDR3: TGTGCCAGCAGTCGATCGGGACTAGCATGGGATGAGCAGTTCTTC. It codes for CASSRSGLAWDEQFF.

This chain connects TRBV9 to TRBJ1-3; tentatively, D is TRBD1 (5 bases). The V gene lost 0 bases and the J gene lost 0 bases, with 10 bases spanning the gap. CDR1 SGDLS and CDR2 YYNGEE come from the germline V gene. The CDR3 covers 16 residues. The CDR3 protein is CASSVGGRSSGNTIYF. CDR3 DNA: TGTGCCAGCAGCGTAGGGGGCAGGAGCTCTGGAAACACCATATATTTT.

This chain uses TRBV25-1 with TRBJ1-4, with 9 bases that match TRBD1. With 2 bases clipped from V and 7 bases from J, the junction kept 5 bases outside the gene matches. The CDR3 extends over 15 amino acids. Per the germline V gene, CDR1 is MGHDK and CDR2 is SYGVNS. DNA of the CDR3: TGTGCCAGCAGTGAAATTGGGACAGGGAGTGAAAAACTGTTTTTT. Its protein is CASSEIGTGSEKLFF.

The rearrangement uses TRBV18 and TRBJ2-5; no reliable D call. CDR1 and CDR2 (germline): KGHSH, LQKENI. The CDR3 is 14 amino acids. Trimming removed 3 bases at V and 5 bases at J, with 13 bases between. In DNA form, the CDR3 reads TGTGCCAGCTCACCTACGATCTCCAGGGAGACCCAGTACTTC. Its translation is CASSPTISRETQYF. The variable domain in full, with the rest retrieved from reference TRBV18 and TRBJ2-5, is NAGVMQNPRHLVRRRGQEARLRCSPMKGHSHVYWYRQLPEEGLKFMVYLQKENIIDESGMPKERFSAEFPKEGPSILRIQQVVRGDSAAYFCASSPTISRETQYFGPGTRLLVL.